This record concerns one T cell receptor (beta chain) sequence. The data derive from a study of patients and donors after allogeneic stem cell transplantation. CDR3 length: 15 amino acids. Germline lookup yields CDR1 MDHEN and CDR2 SYDVKM. Trimming removed 6 bases at V and 0 bases at J, with 13 bases between. From the RT-PCR reads, TCRdb called clonotypes with MiXCR, one entry per CDR3 protein. Found here are about 30,000 distinct CDR3 sequences, roughly 7.3% of them singletons; the top ten hold approximately 48%. This sequence originates from a human donor who was either an allogeneic HSCT recipient or a stem cell or donor lymphocyte infusion donor (not recorded which). It is not recorded whose cells these are; they may come from a transplant donor. The V and J genes are TRBV28 and TRBJ2-3; the D is unclear. The sample taken for sequencing was blood, either unsorted or a sorted T cell fraction (not recorded which). CDR3: CASRTIIYSTDTQYF. CDR3 bases: TGTGCCAGCAGGACCATTATCTATAGCACAGATACGCAGTATTTT.